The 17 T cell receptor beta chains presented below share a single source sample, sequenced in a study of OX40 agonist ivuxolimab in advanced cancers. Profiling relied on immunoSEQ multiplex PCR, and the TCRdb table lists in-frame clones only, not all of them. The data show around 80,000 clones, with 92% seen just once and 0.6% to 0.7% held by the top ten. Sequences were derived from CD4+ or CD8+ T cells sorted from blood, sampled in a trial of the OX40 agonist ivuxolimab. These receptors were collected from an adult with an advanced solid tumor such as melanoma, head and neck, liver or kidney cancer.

CDR3 bases: TGTGCCAGCAGACAATTAAGCGGGGGGGCCGCCGAGCAGTACTTC. Its protein is CASRQLSGGAAEQYF. The V call is TRBV27, the J call TRBJ2-7; 10 nucleotides agree with TRBD2. Losses at the gene ends were 6 bases for V and 6 bases for J; bases not matched to a gene: 11. The germline V gene has CDR1 MNHEY and CDR2 SMNVEV (reference sequence). The CDR3 length is 15 residues.

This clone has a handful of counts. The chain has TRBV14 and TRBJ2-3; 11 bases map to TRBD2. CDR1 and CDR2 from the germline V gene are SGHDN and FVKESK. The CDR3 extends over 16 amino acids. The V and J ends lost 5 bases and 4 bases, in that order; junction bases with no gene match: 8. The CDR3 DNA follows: TGTGCCAGCAGCTATAAGACTAGCGGGGTCCCAGATACGCAGTATTTT. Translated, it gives CASSYKTSGVPDTQYF.

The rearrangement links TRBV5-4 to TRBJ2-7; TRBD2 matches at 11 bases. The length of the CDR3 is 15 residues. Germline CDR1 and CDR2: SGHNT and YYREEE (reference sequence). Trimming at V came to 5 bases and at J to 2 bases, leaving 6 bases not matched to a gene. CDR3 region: CASRPGTSGTYEQYF. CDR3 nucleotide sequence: TGTGCCAGCAGACCAGGGACTAGCGGAACCTACGAGCAGTACTTC.

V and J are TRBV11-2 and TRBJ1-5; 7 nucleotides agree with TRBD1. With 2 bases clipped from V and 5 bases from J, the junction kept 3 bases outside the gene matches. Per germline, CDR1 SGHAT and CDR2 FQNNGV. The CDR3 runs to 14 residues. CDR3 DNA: TGTGCCAGCAGCTTAACAGGGGCCGATCAGCCCCAGCATTTT. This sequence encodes CASSLTGADQPQHF. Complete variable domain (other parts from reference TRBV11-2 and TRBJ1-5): EAGVAQSPRYKIIEKRQSVAFWCNPISGHATLYWYQQILGQGPKLLIQFQNNGVVDDSQLPKDRFSAERLKGVDSTLKIQPAKLEDSAVYLCASSLTGADQPQHFGDGTRLSIL.

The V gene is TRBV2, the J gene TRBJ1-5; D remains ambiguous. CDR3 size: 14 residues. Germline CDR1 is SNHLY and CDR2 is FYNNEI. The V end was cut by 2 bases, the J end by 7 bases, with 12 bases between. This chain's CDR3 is CASSEMQAGQPQHF. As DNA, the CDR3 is TGTGCCAGCAGTGAAATGCAGGCCGGACAGCCCCAGCATTTT.

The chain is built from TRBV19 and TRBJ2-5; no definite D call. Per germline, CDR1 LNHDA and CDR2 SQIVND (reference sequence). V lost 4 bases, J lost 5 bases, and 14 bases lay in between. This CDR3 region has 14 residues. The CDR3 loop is CASSTQVRWETQYF. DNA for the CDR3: TGTGCCAGTAGTACTCAAGTTCGGTGGGAGACCCAGTACTTC.

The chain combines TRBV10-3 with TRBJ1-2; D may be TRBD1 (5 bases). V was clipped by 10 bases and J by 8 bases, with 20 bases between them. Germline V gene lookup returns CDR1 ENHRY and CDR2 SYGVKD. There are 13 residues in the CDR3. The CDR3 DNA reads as TGTGCCACATCCGGGACGGCTTTCGAGGGCTACACCTTC. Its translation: CATSGTAFEGYTF.

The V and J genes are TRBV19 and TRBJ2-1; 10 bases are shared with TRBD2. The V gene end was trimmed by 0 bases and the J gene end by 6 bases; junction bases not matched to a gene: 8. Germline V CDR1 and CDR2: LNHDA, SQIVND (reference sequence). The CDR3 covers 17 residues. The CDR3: CASSIDLGLASFNEQFF. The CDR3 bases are TGTGCCAGTAGTATAGATCTGGGACTAGCGTCATTCAATGAGCAGTTCTTC.

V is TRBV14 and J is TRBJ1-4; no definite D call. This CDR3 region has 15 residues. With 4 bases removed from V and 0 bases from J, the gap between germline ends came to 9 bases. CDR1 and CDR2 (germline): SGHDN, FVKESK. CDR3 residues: CASSLTLATNEKLFF. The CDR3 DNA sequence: TGTGCCAGCAGCCTGACGCTGGCAACTAATGAAAAACTGTTTTTT.

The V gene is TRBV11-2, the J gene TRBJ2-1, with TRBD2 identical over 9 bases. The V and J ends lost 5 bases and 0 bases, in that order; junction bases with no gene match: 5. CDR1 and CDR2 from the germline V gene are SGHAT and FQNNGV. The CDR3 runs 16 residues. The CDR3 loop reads CASSPLSGSSYNEQFF. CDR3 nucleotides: TGTGCCAGCAGCCCACTTAGCGGGAGCTCCTACAATGAGCAGTTCTTC.

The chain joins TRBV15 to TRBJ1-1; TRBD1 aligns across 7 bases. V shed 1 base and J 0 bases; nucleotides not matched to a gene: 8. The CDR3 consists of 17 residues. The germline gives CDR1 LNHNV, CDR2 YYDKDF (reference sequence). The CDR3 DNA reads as TGTGCCACCAGCAGAGCTCAGGGGGTCGGGGTGAACACTGAAGCTTTCTTT. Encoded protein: CATSRAQGVGVNTEAFF.

CDR3 sequence reads: CASSLADTQYF. In DNA form, the CDR3 reads TGTGCCAGCAGCTTGGCAGATACGCAGTATTTT. The gene calls are TRBV5-4 and TRBJ2-3, with D unresolved. This CDR3 contains 11 residues. The V and J ends lost 0 bases and 4 bases respectively, with 0 bases between them. Per germline, CDR1 SGHNT and CDR2 YYREEE (reference sequence).

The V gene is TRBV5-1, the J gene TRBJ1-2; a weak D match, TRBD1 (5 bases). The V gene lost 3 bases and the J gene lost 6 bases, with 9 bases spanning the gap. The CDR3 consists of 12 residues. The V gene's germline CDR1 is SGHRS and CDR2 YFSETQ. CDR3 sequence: CASSYPGNGYTF. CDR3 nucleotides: TGCGCCAGCAGCTATCCAGGGAATGGCTACACCTTC.

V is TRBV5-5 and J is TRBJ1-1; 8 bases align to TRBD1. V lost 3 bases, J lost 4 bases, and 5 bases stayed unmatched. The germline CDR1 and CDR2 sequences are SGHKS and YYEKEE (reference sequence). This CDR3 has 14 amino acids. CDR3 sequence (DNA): TGTGCCAGCAGCTACCAGGGGGCGGGCACTGAAGCTTTCTTT. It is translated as CASSYQGAGTEAFF.

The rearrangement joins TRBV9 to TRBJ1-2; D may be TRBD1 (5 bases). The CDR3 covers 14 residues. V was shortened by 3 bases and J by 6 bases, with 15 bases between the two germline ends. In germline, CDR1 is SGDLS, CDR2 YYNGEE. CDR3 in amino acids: CASSADSALDGYTF. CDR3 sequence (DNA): TGTGCCAGCAGCGCAGACAGTGCTTTGGATGGCTACACCTTC. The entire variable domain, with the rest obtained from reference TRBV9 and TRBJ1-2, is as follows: DSGVTQTPKHLITATGQRVTLRCSPRSGDLSVYWYQQSLDQGLQFLIQYYNGEERAKGNILERFSAQQFPDLHSELNLSSLELGDSALYFCASSADSALDGYTFGSGTRLTVV.

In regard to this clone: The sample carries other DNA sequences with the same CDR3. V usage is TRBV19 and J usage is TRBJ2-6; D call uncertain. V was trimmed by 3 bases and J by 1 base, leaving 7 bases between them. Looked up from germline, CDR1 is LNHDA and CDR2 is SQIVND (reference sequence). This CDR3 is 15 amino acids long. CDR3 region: CASSITVSGANVLTF. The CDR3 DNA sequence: TGTGCCAGTAGTATCACAGTATCTGGGGCCAACGTCCTGACTTTC.

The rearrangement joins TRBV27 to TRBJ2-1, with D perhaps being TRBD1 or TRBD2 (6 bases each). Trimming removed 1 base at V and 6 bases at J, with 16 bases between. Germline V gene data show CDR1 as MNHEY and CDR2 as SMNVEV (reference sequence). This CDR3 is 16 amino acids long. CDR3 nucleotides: TGTGCCAGCAGTTTATTTGGGGGGCCGAGAAGCAATGAGCAGTTCTTC. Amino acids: CASSLFGGPRSNEQFF.